This T cell receptor beta chain was recorded in a study of blood T cell repertoires in COVID-19 (dated by TCRdb to about 2020). As for the study more broadly: Samples covering the acute and convalescent phases of COVID-19 were provided by collaborators in the United States, Italy and Spain. A de-identified subject ID, COVID-19 status, age in years and sex were almost always included in the sample metadata. Deeply sampled blood TCRbeta repertoires from subjects exposed to, actively infected with, or recovered from COVID-19 were included in the dataset. Where available, HLA class I and class II types were taken from metadata supplied by the sample provider and were not determined by assay-based typing. The material from the prospective study consisted of cDNA or gDNA derived from T cells, B-cell-depleted T cells, or PBMCs. The repertoires were released in a freely available public database meant as a resource for research on the immune response to SARS-CoV-2. The samples were drawn from the first 160 participants of the ongoing ImmuneRACE study and from over 950 subjects provided by 6 global collaborators. Points the paper makes about the study in general: The quantity of clinical and demographic metadata differed by source and by participant and was supplied without curation.

Comments on this clone: Its antigen remains undetermined. No much larger clonotype is one base removed from it; base qualities were not supplied.

Whole blood was collected in K2EDTA tubes by collaborating institutions according to the institutions' own protocols. For TCRbeta analysis, collaborators shipped samples as frozen whole blood, isolated PBMCs, or DNA extracted from either of those sample types. TCRbeta CDR3 regions were amplified from genomic DNA by means of the immunoSEQ Assay, a bias-controlled multiplex PCR. As for the authors' bioinformatics: The number of nucleated cells in each sample was estimated by amplification of reference gene primers within the assay. To quantify the absolute abundance of each unique TCRbeta CDR3 rearrangement, sequence reads were collapsed and filtered. For each sample, productive Simpson clonality was calculated as the square root of Simpson's diversity index across productive rearrangements. TCRdb retrieved this table from immuneACCESS and kept in-frame rearrangements only. Not all clones are present; in checked studies, unresolved V genes account for under half, and no reason is known for the remainder. For V, J and clone size, that table is used; D and trimming come from the DNA. This sample is represented by 110,000 to 150,000 clones; approximately 90% of them were singletons. The ten largest clones capture 3.5% to 5.5% of the sample.

V is cut back by 6 bases and J by 5 bases, with 4 bases in the junction unmatched. From the germline V gene (reference sequence), CDR1 is LNHDA and CDR2 is SQIVND. Inclusive of the bounding cysteine and phenylalanine, the CDR3 is 14 residues long. The DNA shown is the 42-base CDR3, in frame from base 1. This sequence uses TRBV19 and TRBJ1-4; a stretch of 9 junction bases matches TRBD1. This clonotype was sampled from a woman aged 40 to 50 with acute or convalescent COVID-19. Material: peripheral blood. The CDR3 region has the sequence CASRRGQGNEKLFF. The sequenced DNA: TGTGCCAGTAGGAGGGGACAGGGCAATGAAAAACTGTTTTTT.